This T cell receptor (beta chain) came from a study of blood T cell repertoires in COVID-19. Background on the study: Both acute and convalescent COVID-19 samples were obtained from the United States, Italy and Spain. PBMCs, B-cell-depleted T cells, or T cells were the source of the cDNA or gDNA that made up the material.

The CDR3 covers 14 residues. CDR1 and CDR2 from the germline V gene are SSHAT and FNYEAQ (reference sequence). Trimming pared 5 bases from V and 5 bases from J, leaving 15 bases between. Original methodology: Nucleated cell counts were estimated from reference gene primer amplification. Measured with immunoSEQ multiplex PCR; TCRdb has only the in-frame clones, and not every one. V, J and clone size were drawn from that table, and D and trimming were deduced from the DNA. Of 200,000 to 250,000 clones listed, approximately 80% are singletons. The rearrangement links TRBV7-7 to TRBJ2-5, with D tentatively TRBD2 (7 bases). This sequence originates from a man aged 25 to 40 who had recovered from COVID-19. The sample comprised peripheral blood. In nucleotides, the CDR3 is TGTGCCAGCAGCCGGGGAGGGGGTCGGGAGACCCAGTACTTC. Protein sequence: CASSRGGGRETQYF.